This paragraph covers one T cell receptor beta chain sequence. V lost 1 base to trimming and J lost 5 bases, with 18 bases between them. The CDR3 is made up of 16 amino acids. Germline V gives CDR1 SGHKS, CDR2 YYEKEE (reference sequence). TCRdb keeps only in-frame clones here, not all; method: immunoSEQ multiplex PCR. The table records roughly 320,000 clones, over 80% of them present only once. This entry is derived from a study of Ad26.COV2.S vaccination and SARS-CoV-2 variants. Treatment reported: about 20 received Ad26.COV2.S at low or high dose, single or two shots; several received placebo; per-sample allocation not given. The samples date from day 63 after the first vaccine or placebo injection.

The TCR comes from a person between 18 and 65 years old who received the Ad26.COV2.S COVID-19 vaccine or a placebo. This chain uses TRBV5-5 with TRBJ1-1; D is perhaps TRBD1 (6 bases). The sequenced sample was peripheral blood, obtained in a trial of Ad26.COV2.S vaccine versus placebo. CDR3 in amino acids: CASSLSGTQAQTEAFF. The CDR3 nucleotides read TGTGCCAGCAGCTTGTCGGGGACACAGGCACAAACTGAAGCTTTCTTT.